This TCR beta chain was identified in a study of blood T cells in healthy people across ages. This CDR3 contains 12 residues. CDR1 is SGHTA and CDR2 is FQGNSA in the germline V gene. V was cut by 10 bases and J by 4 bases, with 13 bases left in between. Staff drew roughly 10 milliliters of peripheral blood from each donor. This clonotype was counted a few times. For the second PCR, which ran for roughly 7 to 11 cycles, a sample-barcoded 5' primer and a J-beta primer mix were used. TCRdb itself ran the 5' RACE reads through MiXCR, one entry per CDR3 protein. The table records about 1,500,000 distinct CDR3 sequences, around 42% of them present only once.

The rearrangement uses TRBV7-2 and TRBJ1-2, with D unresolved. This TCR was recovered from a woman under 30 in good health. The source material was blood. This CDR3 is CAIGRRLYGYTF. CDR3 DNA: TGTGCCATCGGCCGGCGGCTCTATGGCTACACCTTC. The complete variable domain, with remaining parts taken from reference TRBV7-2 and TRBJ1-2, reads GAGVSQSPSNKVTEKGKDVELRCDPISGHTALYWYRQSLGQGLEFLIYFQGNSAPDKSGLPSDRFSAERTGGSVSTLTIQRTQQEDSAVYLCAIGRRLYGYTFGSGTRLTVV.